This record covers a single T cell receptor beta chain. The data were produced by immunoSEQ multiplex PCR, yet TCRdb's version contains in-frame clones alone and is incomplete. The sample has about 730,000 clones, 80% to 90% seen once; the top ten hold approximately 0.01%. The sample belongs to a study of shared T cell receptors in the human thymus. This sample also appeared in a second study, on human thymus T cells. That paper notes: Donors were healthy Finnish infants having corrective surgery for congenital heart defects. Resected material from corrective heart surgery provided the thymus tissue analysed. Across thymic and blood repertoires, the usage of V and J genes appeared to be biased. Reports from related research described highly overlapping thymic repertoires among unrelated individuals.

This clonotype was obtained from a girl in the first two years of life with a congenital heart defect. The sequenced material came from thymocytes.

CDR3: CASSFKRGVRPQHF. CDR3 nucleotide sequence: TGTGCCAGCAGTTTTAAACGGGGGGTTCGGCCCCAGCATTTT. The V call is TRBV28, the J call TRBJ1-5; tentatively, D is TRBD1 (5 bases). The CDR3 is 14 amino acids. V was trimmed by 3 bases and J by 9 bases, leaving 15 bases between them. Germline CDR1 reads MDHEN; CDR2 reads SYDVKM.